Each of the 5 T cell receptor beta chains below was sequenced from the same sample in a study of technical replicates of blood from several donors. The data were produced by immunoSEQ multiplex PCR, yet TCRdb's version contains in-frame clones alone and is incomplete. The sample carries 62,000 or so clones, roughly 86% recorded once. Sequencing used PBMCs. Source of these receptors: a human donor in good health. Some clones in this sample may be carry-over from other donors' samples.

This chain links TRBV4-3 with TRBJ1-4, with a tentative D call TRBD1 (5 bases). The germline V gene has CDR1 LGHNA and CDR2 YSLEER. The CDR3 is made up of 16 amino acids. V was cut by 0 bases and J by 3 bases, with 11 bases left in between. CDR3 nucleotides: TGCGCCAGCAGCCAAGATACAGGACCCTCTAATGAAAAACTGTTTTTT. Translating it yields CASSQDTGPSNEKLFF.

The chain employs TRBV27 and TRBJ2-5, with a weak D call TRBD1 (5 bases). Deletions cut 3 bases from V and 5 bases from J, with 13 bases between. CDR3 length: 14 residues. Germline CDR1 is MNHEY and CDR2 is SMNVEV (reference sequence). CDR3 protein: CASSFARVGETQYF. As DNA, the CDR3 is TGTGCCAGCAGTTTTGCCAGGGTCGGGGAGACCCAGTACTTC.

This chain joins TRBV11-2 and TRBJ2-1; TRBD2 is a possible D gene (5 bases). V shed 1 base and J shed 8 bases, with 15 bases lying between them. Germline lookup yields CDR1 SGHAT and CDR2 FQNNGV. The CDR3 extends over 15 amino acids. CDR3 DNA: TGTGCCAGCAGCTTAGCCGCGCGGGTCGGTGATGAGCAGTTCTTC. Translating it yields CASSLAARVGDEQFF.

This chain joins TRBV5-6 and TRBJ1-2; 7 bases line up with TRBD1. Germline lookup yields CDR1 SGHDT and CDR2 YYEEEE. CDR3 length: 16 residues. After removal of 1 base from V and 0 bases from J, the junction contained 6 bases not matched to a gene. The CDR3 nucleotides read TGTGCCAGCAGCTTGCAACAGGGGAGGACTAACTATGGCTACACCTTC. Translation gives CASSLQQGRTNYGYTF.

The chain combines TRBV27 with TRBJ2-3, with D possibly TRBD2 on 5 matching bases. This CDR3 contains 14 residues. V lost 4 bases and J 6 bases, leaving 14 bases between the germline ends. Germline CDR1 is MNHEY and CDR2 is SMNVEV (reference sequence). CDR3 region: CASSSTNDVDTQYF. In DNA, the CDR3 is TGTGCCAGCAGTTCGACTAATGACGTCGATACGCAGTATTTT.